These 23 T cell receptor beta chains were all obtained from the same sample, sequenced in a study of T cells expressing NK-cell markers. TCRdb reanalyzed the 5' RACE reads and collapses them to one entry per CDR3 protein, without DNA. Recorded for this sample: roughly 390,000 distinct CDR3 sequences. Sample: blood T cells: a sorted CD56 or NKG2C T cell subset, CD4+ or CD8+ T cells, or bulk PBMC T cells (not recorded which). These receptors all come from a man aged 18-75 years in good health.

CDR3 loop: CASSLAGGLAGGPTGELFF. This chain uses TRBV7-2 with TRBJ2-2; with no DNA, the TCRdb D assignment of TRBD2 cannot be verified. The germline gives CDR1 SGHTA, CDR2 FQGNSA. There are 19 residues in the CDR3.

This chain's CDR3 is CASSKNNQRETQYF. This sequence joins TRBV7-9 and TRBJ2-5. Germline-derived CDR1 and CDR2 are SEHNR and FQNEAQ (reference sequence). This CDR3 has 14 residues.

The gene calls are TRBV6-9 and TRBJ1-6. The CDR3 consists of 12 residues. Looked up from germline, CDR1 is MNHGY and CDR2 is SVAAGI. The CDR3: CASRAHNSPLHF.

This chain uses TRBV19 with TRBJ2-7. CDR1 and CDR2 (germline): LNHDA, SQIVND (reference sequence). This CDR3 spans 15 amino acids. CDR3 region: CASSIDHGGPYEQYF. The full variable domain, with the rest looked up from reference TRBV19 and TRBJ2-7, is DGGITQSPKYLFRKEGQNVTLSCEQNLNHDAMYWYRQDPGQGLRLIYYSQIVNDFQKGDIAEGYSVSREKKESFPLTVTSAQKNPTAFYLCASSIDHGGPYEQYFGPGTRLTVT.

The rearrangement links TRBV2 to TRBJ2-1. The CDR3 spans 11 residues. Per germline, CDR1 SNHLY and CDR2 FYNNEI. The chain's CDR3 is CASSEQYEQFF. The variable domain in full, with the rest retrieved from reference TRBV2 and TRBJ2-1, is EPEVTQTPSHQVTQMGQEVILRCVPISNHLYFYWYRQILGQKVEFLVSFYNNEISEKSEIFDDQFSVERPDGSNFTLKIRSTKLEDSAMYFCASSEQYEQFFGPGTRLTVL.

V usage is TRBV5-1 and J usage is TRBJ2-4; as DNA is missing, the TRBD2 call by TCRdb cannot be tested. CDR3 length: 14 residues. Germline-derived CDR1 and CDR2 are SGHRS and YFSETQ. CDR3 in amino acids: CASSPRDQRNIQYF.

The chain links TRBV19 to TRBJ2-7; the D gene TCRdb calls, TRBD1, cannot be checked with no DNA. This CDR3 spans 16 amino acids. Germline loops: CDR1 LNHDA, CDR2 SQIVND (reference sequence). CDR3 sequence: CASSPWDRGKTYEQYF. Filled out from reference TRBV19 and TRBJ2-7, the complete variable domain reads DGGITQSPKYLFRKEGQNVTLSCEQNLNHDAMYWYRQDPGQGLRLIYYSQIVNDFQKGDIAEGYSVSREKKESFPLTVTSAQKNPTAFYLCASSPWDRGKTYEQYFGPGTRLTVT.

The chain is built from TRBV2 and TRBJ1-4; TCRdb's D call, TRBD1, is unchecked because there is no DNA. This CDR3 has 16 residues. The V gene's germline CDR1 is SNHLY and CDR2 FYNNEI. CDR3 loop: CASSENRVTVEEKLFF.

The V gene is TRBV5-1, the J gene TRBJ2-4; lacking DNA, the TRBD1 call made by TCRdb goes unchecked. Germline-derived CDR1 and CDR2 are SGHRS and YFSETQ. The CDR3 loop spans 15 amino acids. This chain's CDR3 is CASSLATGGGNIQYF.

V is TRBV20-1 and J is TRBJ2-5; TCRdb outputs TRBD1, but without DNA this stays unchecked. Germline V CDR1 and CDR2: DFQATT, SNEGSKA (reference sequence). The length of the CDR3 is 15 residues. The CDR3 protein is CSASGGGVPHETQYF.

The chain combines TRBV12-3 or TRBV12-4 with TRBJ1-1; TCRdb indicates TRBD1, and absent DNA this call remains unverified. The CDR3 sequence is 16 residues long. This CDR3 reads CASRARGWDMNTEAFF.

The chain employs TRBV3-1 and TRBJ2-5; TCRdb gives TRBD1 as the D gene, but with no DNA this cannot be confirmed. Germline V gives CDR1 LGHDT, CDR2 YNNKEL (reference sequence). This CDR3 is 13 amino acids long. The CDR3 region is CASSQDRHRERYF.

This chain links TRBV12-3 or TRBV12-4 with TRBJ2-1; TCRdb reports TRBD2, a call that lacks DNA to check it against. This CDR3 spans 15 amino acids. This CDR3 reads CASSVGTSAFDEQFF.

J is TRBJ2-4 and V is TRBV15; TCRdb gives TRBD2 as the D gene, but with no DNA this cannot be confirmed. The CDR3 is 15 amino acids. CDR1 is LNHNV, CDR2 YYDKDF, per germline (reference sequence). The CDR3 region is CATSSPGRDGNIQYF.

The chain has TRBV12-3 or TRBV12-4 and TRBJ2-5; TCRdb lists TRBD1, though no DNA is available to test this call. CDR3 length: 16 residues. CDR3 region: CASRPTGGARWKTQYF.

This sequence joins TRBV12-3 or TRBV12-4 and TRBJ2-1; the TRBD2 assignment by TCRdb is unverifiable without DNA. The CDR3 contains 13 residues. CDR3 residues: CASSSRVYNEQFF.

The V call is TRBV11-2, the J call TRBJ2-1. The CDR3 covers 16 residues. Per the germline V gene, CDR1 is SGHAT and CDR2 is FQNNGV. CDR3 protein: CASSLIAGSAYNEQFF.

The V gene is TRBV20-1, the J gene TRBJ2-3; checking the TCRdb D call of TRBD1 is not possible without DNA. The CDR3 is 14 amino acids. Per germline, CDR1 DFQATT and CDR2 SNEGSKA (reference sequence). The CDR3 region is CSATRRGGIDTQYF.

The chain has TRBV5-6 and TRBJ2-3; TCRdb's D gene call, TRBD1, goes unchecked for lack of DNA. The CDR3 is 17 amino acids. Germline V gives CDR1 SGHDT, CDR2 YYEEEE. CDR3 sequence reads: CASSFGGSGGFTDTQYF.

V gene TRBV27 combines with J gene TRBJ2-5. In germline, CDR1 is MNHEY, CDR2 SMNVEV (reference sequence). This CDR3 is 14 amino acids long. The CDR3 reads CASSDTINRETQYF.

The chain carries TRBV11-2 and TRBJ2-7; without DNA, the TCRdb call of TRBD1 cannot be checked. CDR3 size: 19 residues. The germline V gene has CDR1 SGHAT and CDR2 FQNNGV. CDR3 sequence reads: CASSLEASDRGRRVREQYF.

The gene calls are TRBV28 and TRBJ2-7; TCRdb reports TRBD2, a call that lacks DNA to check it against. The CDR3 is 16 amino acids. Germline V gives CDR1 MDHEN, CDR2 SYDVKM. CDR3 protein: CASRRLTSGPPYEQYF.

The gene calls are TRBV3-1 and TRBJ2-7. The length of the CDR3 is 16 residues. Germline values: CDR1 LGHDT, CDR2 YNNKEL (reference sequence). The CDR3 spells CASSLTRPGRSYEQYF.